The 18 T cell receptor beta chains listed next were all sequenced from one sample in a study of T cell responses to AZD1222 COVID-19 vaccine. Libraries were prepared by immunoSEQ multiplex PCR; TCRdb keeps only in-frame clonotypes and omits some of them. This sample has 250,000 to 300,000 clones, with 94% found just once. The sequencing here drew on peripheral blood, taken 28 days after the second AZD1222 dose. Every receptor here comes from an adult who received the AZD1222 COVID-19 vaccine.

V is TRBV18 and J is TRBJ1-3; D is unclear. Germline V gene data show CDR1 as KGHSH and CDR2 as LQKENI. With 4 bases removed from V and 4 bases from J, the gap between germline ends came to 20 bases. This CDR3 spans 17 amino acids. The DNA of the CDR3 is TGTGCCAGCTCACGGTCCAACTTACAATCGAGGGGAAACACCATATATTTT. Translating it yields CASSRSNLQSRGNTIYF.

Only one count was recorded for this clone. V is TRBV7-3 and J is TRBJ2-1, with 9 bases matching TRBD2. CDR3 length equals 15 residues. V lost 1 base and J lost 10; bases outside the gene matches: 8. The germline V gene has CDR1 SGHTA and CDR2 FQGTGA. The CDR3 DNA reads TGTGCCAGCAGCTTAAATGGTGATAGCGGGAGAGAGCAGTTCTTC. It specifies CASSLNGDSGREQFF.

The genes are TRBV9 and TRBJ2-5, with TRBD2 identical over 10 bases. The length of the CDR3 is 15 residues. The J segment lost 2 bases and the V segment lost 2 bases, leaving 3 bases of the junction unmatched. CDR1 and CDR2 (germline): SGDLS, YYNGEE. The CDR3 nucleotides are TGTGCCAGCAGCGTTAGCGGGGGGTGGCAAGAGACCCAGTACTTC. Protein product: CASSVSGGWQETQYF.

The chain is built from TRBV6-2 or TRBV6-3 and TRBJ2-3, with 10 bases fitting TRBD2. Germline loops: CDR1 MNHEY, CDR2 SVGEGT. This CDR3 region has 15 residues. Trimming took 2 bases from V and 4 from J; bases not matched to a gene: 3. CDR3 amino acids: CASSYPAGGADTQYF. As DNA, the CDR3 is TGTGCCAGCAGTTACCCAGCGGGAGGGGCAGATACGCAGTATTTT.

This clone was seen a handful of times. The chain employs TRBV19 and TRBJ2-2, with D perhaps matching TRBD1 (5 bases). Per germline, CDR1 LNHDA and CDR2 SQIVND (reference sequence). CDR3 length equals 14 residues. V was cut by 4 bases and J by 12 bases, with 18 bases left in between. The CDR3 protein is CASSTNRQLVQLFF. DNA of the CDR3: TGTGCCAGTAGTACTAATAGACAGTTGGTTCAGCTGTTTTTT.

The CDR3: CATSRDSDFNEKLFF. As DNA, the CDR3 is TGTGCCACCAGCAGAGACTCCGATTTTAATGAAAAACTGTTTTTT. V usage is TRBV15 and J usage is TRBJ1-4; D is unresolved. The V end lost 0 bases, the J end lost 4 bases, and 9 bases lay between the germline ends. The CDR3 spans 15 residues. Germline assignment: CDR1 LNHNV and CDR2 YYDKDF (reference sequence).

The chain carries TRBV14 and TRBJ2-2, with D hard to call. The germline V and J ends were trimmed by 1 base and 7 bases, with 7 bases remaining between them. Germline V gene lookup returns CDR1 SGHDN and CDR2 FVKESK. The CDR3 totals 13 residues. In DNA, the CDR3 is TGTGCCAGCAGCCAAGGCCTCGGCGGGGAGCTGTTTTTT. As protein: CASSQGLGGELFF.

The gene calls are TRBV7-9 and TRBJ1-2; 7 nucleotides line up with TRBD1. The CDR3 is 16 residues long. J gave up 3 bases and V 3 bases, and 10 bases lay outside the gene matches. Germline CDR1 SEHNR, CDR2 FQNEAQ (reference sequence). The CDR3 DNA is TGTGCCAGCAGCTTGGCCCTGACAGGGCCGGACTATGGCTACACCTTC. Amino acids: CASSLALTGPDYGYTF.

This rearrangement joins TRBV5-4 to TRBJ1-6; D call uncertain. Germline CDR1 is SGHNT and CDR2 is YYREEE (reference sequence). The CDR3 spans 14 residues. Trimming took off 1 base at V and 10 bases at J, with 12 bases between the two ends. CDR3 DNA: TGTGCCAGCAGCTTGAGTGGCAGACGCTCACCCCTCCACTTT. Its translation: CASSLSGRRSPLHF. The entire variable domain, with the rest obtained from reference TRBV5-4 and TRBJ1-6, is as follows: ETGVTQSPTHLIKTRGQQVTLRCSSQSGHNTVSWYQQALGQGPQFIFQYYREEENGRGNFPPRFSGLQFPNYSSELNVNALELDDSALYLCASSLSGRRSPLHFGNGTRLTVT.

This clone occurred once. V gene TRBV12-3 or TRBV12-4 combines with J gene TRBJ2-7; D perhaps matches TRBD2 (5 bases). The V and J ends lost 6 bases and 7 bases respectively, with 10 bases between them. This CDR3 spans 11 amino acids. CDR3 sequence reads: CASRLSGEQYF. The CDR3, as DNA: TGTGCCAGCAGATTGTCGGGGGAGCAGTACTTC.

This clone was observed a single time. This sequence joins TRBV15 and TRBJ1-2; 7 bases agree with TRBD1. Germline V gives CDR1 LNHNV, CDR2 YYDKDF (reference sequence). J lost 6 bases, V lost 1 base, and 2 bases had no gene match. The CDR3 consists of 13 residues. CDR3 amino acids: CATSRGRGDGYTF. CDR3 DNA: TGTGCCACCAGCAGAGGCAGGGGGGATGGCTACACCTTC.

The chain combines TRBV2 with TRBJ1-2, with a weak D call TRBD1 (5 bases). CDR1 SNHLY and CDR2 FYNNEI come from the germline V gene. The CDR3 contains 13 residues. With 8 bases removed from V and 1 base from J, the gap between germline ends came to 11 bases. CDR3 in amino acids: CASRDGDNYGYTF. In DNA, the CDR3 is TGTGCCAGCCGGGACGGCGATAACTATGGCTACACCTTC.

The chain has TRBV7-9 and TRBJ1-1; D remains ambiguous. Deletions cut 1 base from V and 7 bases from J, with 7 bases between. The CDR3 is made up of 12 amino acids. CDR1 is SEHNR and CDR2 is FQNEAQ in the germline V gene (reference sequence). The DNA of the CDR3 is TGTGCCAGCAGCTTAGACAGAATTGAAGCTTTCTTT. Protein: CASSLDRIEAFF.

The chain combines TRBV10-3 with TRBJ2-7; 8 bases map to TRBD2. This CDR3 has 17 residues. CDR1 and CDR2 from the germline V gene are ENHRY and SYGVKD. J gave up 3 bases and V 1 base, and 11 bases lay outside the gene matches. CDR3 nucleotide sequence: TGTGCCATCAGTGAGTTGGCTAGCGGGCGCAGACACTACGAGCAGTACTTC. This translates into CAISELASGRRHYEQYF.

The rearrangement links TRBV3-1 (or the pseudogene TRBV3-2) to TRBJ1-2, with D hard to call. The germline V and J ends were trimmed by 0 bases and 8 bases, with 7 bases remaining between them. The germline gives CDR1 LGHDT, CDR2 YNNKEL (reference sequence). This CDR3 has 12 residues. This CDR3 is CASSQDLGGYTF. CDR3 nucleotides: TGTGCCAGCAGCCAAGATTTAGGAGGCTACACCTTC.

This chain uses TRBV15 with TRBJ1-5; D not resolved. Trimming removed 0 bases at V and 6 bases at J, with 12 bases between. Germline loops: CDR1 LNHNV, CDR2 YYDKDF (reference sequence). The CDR3 runs 15 residues. CDR3 nucleotide sequence: TGTGCCACCAGCAGAGAGTACGGGGAAAGTCAGCCCCAGCATTTT. It translates to CATSREYGESQPQHF.

V usage is TRBV7-5 and J usage is TRBJ2-7; the D call TRBD2 from the table was never checked on the DNA. TRBV7-5 is shown as a pseudogene. The CDR3 loop spans 14 amino acids. The chain's CDR3 is CARSPLAAPFEQYF. The CDR3 region has the DNA TGTGCCAGAAGCCCCTTAGCAGCTCCCTTTGAGCAGTACTTC.

The rearrangement uses TRBV5-4 and TRBJ2-7, with TRBD2 matching 11 bases. V shed 4 bases and J 0 bases; nucleotides not matched to a gene: 6. The CDR3 runs to 16 residues. The germline CDR1 and CDR2 sequences are SGHNT and YYREEE (reference sequence). This CDR3 reads CASSQTSGVHSYEQYF. The CDR3 bases are TGTGCCAGCAGCCAGACTAGCGGGGTTCACTCCTACGAGCAGTACTTC.